What follows are 30 T cell receptor beta chains derived from one specimen sequenced in a study of PD-1 blockade in classical Hodgkin lymphoma (TCRdb year 2020). The sample's time point, from its label and the paper: cycle 1 day 1 (C1D1), immediately before nivolumab initiation. Every trial patient had relapsed after autologous stem cell transplantation, and cohorts A, B and C differed in prior brentuximab vedotin exposure. CD8+ T cells were purified from thawed PBMCs by magnetic negative selection with a Miltenyi CD8+ T cell isolation kit. The method behind the library was the immunoSEQ multiplex PCR assay. TCRdb provides this immuneACCESS table in a form limited to in-frame rearrangements. Some clones are lacking; in checked studies, under half of them reflect an unresolved V gene, and why the rest are absent is not known. This sample has about 450 clones in its table, and 77% of those were observed once. About 40% of the sample is held by the ten biggest clonotypes.

Sequenced material: CD8+ T cells from blood, taken at baseline. These receptors all come from a human donor with classical Hodgkin lymphoma.

V is TRBV18 and J is TRBJ1-4, with D unresolved. There are 14 residues in the CDR3. V was trimmed by 3 bases and J by 6 bases, leaving 11 bases between them. CDR1 is KGHSH and CDR2 is LQKENI in the germline V gene. In DNA, the CDR3 is TGTGCCAGCTCACCGGACGGGCTTGATGAAAAACTGTTTTTT. This gives the protein CASSPDGLDEKLFF.

The chain links TRBV2 to TRBJ2-1; 10 nucleotides match TRBD2. CDR1 is SNHLY, CDR2 FYNNEI, per germline. Trimming cost V 6 bases and J 4 bases; bases outside gene matches: 9. This CDR3 is 16 amino acids long. As DNA, the CDR3 is TGTGCCAGCAGCGCGTCTAGCGGGGGCTTTTACAATGAGCAGTTCTTC. Translated: CASSASSGGFYNEQFF. Full variable domain (outside the CDR3, taken from reference TRBV2 and TRBJ2-1): EPEVTQTPSHQVTQMGQEVILRCVPISNHLYFYWYRQILGQKVEFLVSFYNNEISEKSEIFDDQFSVERPDGSNFTLKIRSTKLEDSAMYFCASSASSGGFYNEQFFGPGTRLTVL.

This chain connects TRBV27 to TRBJ2-7; TRBD1 agrees at 9 bases. The CDR3 is 19 residues long. J lost 1 base, V lost 3 bases, and 16 bases had no gene match. The germline CDR1 and CDR2 sequences are MNHEY and SMNVEV (reference sequence). CDR3 in amino acids: CASSFGRFRRTGVSYEQYF. The CDR3 nucleotides are TGTGCCAGCAGTTTTGGCCGGTTTCGAAGGACAGGGGTTTCCTACGAGCAGTACTTC.

This clone has only one observation. The rearrangement uses TRBV6-6 and TRBJ1-6; D uncertain. Germline V gene data show CDR1 as MNHNY and CDR2 as SVGAGI (reference sequence). The CDR3 has 14 residues. V shed 0 bases and J shed 10 bases, with 10 bases lying between them. The CDR3: CASSYSGHQSPLHF. In DNA form, the CDR3 reads TGTGCCAGCAGTTACTCAGGGCATCAGTCACCCCTCCACTTT.

The rearrangement joins TRBV13 to TRBJ2-6; no clear D gene. Trimming pared 6 bases from V and 5 bases from J, leaving 17 bases between. The CDR3 spans 16 residues. Germline V gene data show CDR1 as PRHDT and CDR2 as FYEKMQ (reference sequence). The DNA for the CDR3 is TGTGCCAGCAGTACGTTGGTACAAAGTCGGGCCAACGTCCTGACTTTC. Translating it yields CASSTLVQSRANVLTF.

Comment on this clone: Other DNA sequences of this sample code for an identical CDR3. V gene TRBV6-1 combines with J gene TRBJ2-7; possible D gene TRBD2, 6 bases. Germline V CDR1 and CDR2: MNHNS, SASEGT. V shed 3 bases and J shed 0 bases, with 12 bases lying between them. There are 15 residues in the CDR3. CDR3 in amino acids: CASSEYGGSSYEQYF. CDR3 DNA sequence: TGTGCCAGCAGTGAGTACGGGGGAAGCTCCTACGAGCAGTACTTC.

This clone was seen only once. The chain has TRBV2 and TRBJ2-7; no reliable D call. The CDR3 loop spans 13 amino acids. The germline gives CDR1 SNHLY, CDR2 FYNNEI. Trimming shortened V by 3 bases and J by 3 bases, and 9 bases separated the two germline ends. The CDR3 sequence: CASSDSIYYEQYF. The CDR3 coding sequence is TGTGCCAGCAGTGATTCTATTTACTACGAGCAGTACTTC.

The DNA for the CDR3 is TGTGCCAGCAGCGTAGGTACAGGTAACACTGAAGCTTTCTTT. This codes for CASSVGTGNTEAFF. This chain connects TRBV9 to TRBJ1-1, with a possible D match to TRBD1 (5 bases). CDR3 size: 14 residues. Trimming removed 0 bases at V and 2 bases at J, with 8 bases between. Germline CDR1 and CDR2: SGDLS and YYNGEE.

In nucleotides, the CDR3 is TGCGCCAGCAGCTTGACCTTAGCGGGAGGTCCGGATACGCAGTATTTT. This translates into CASSLTLAGGPDTQYF. The V call is TRBV5-1, the J call TRBJ2-3; 10 bases are shared with TRBD2. The V gene end was trimmed by 1 base and the J gene end by 6 bases; junction bases not matched to a gene: 8. The germline CDR1 and CDR2 sequences are SGHRS and YFSETQ. This CDR3 has 16 residues. The complete variable domain, with remaining parts taken from reference TRBV5-1 and TRBJ2-3, reads KAGVTQTPRYLIKTRGQQVTLSCSPISGHRSVSWYQQTPGQGLQFLFEYFSETQRNKGNFPGRFSGRQFSNSRSEMNVSTLELGDSALYLCASSLTLAGGPDTQYFGPGTRLTVL.

V gene TRBV5-4 combines with J gene TRBJ2-7, with TRBD2 matching over 7 bases. The CDR3 is made up of 15 amino acids. V lost 4 bases to trimming and J lost 5 bases; unmatched junction nucleotides: 12. Germline CDR1 is SGHNT and CDR2 is YYREEE (reference sequence). The CDR3 nucleotides read TGTGCCAGCAGCCGCAGAGGGGCGGGGGTGGACGAGCAGTACTTC. This codes for CASSRRGAGVDEQYF.

V is TRBV27 and J is TRBJ2-7, with 7 bases lining up with TRBD1. The CDR3 totals 14 residues. Germline V gene data show CDR1 as MNHEY and CDR2 as SMNVEV (reference sequence). J gave up 2 bases and V 5 bases, and 6 bases lay outside the gene matches. As DNA, the CDR3 is TGTGCCAGCAGTCCGGGGACAGTACCCTACGAGCAGTACTTC. Its protein product is CASSPGTVPYEQYF.

The chain employs TRBV7-3 and TRBJ2-3; D possibly corresponds to TRBD2 (7 bases). V lost 6 bases and J 2 bases, leaving 18 bases between the germline ends. The CDR3 has 16 residues. Germline CDR1 reads SGHTA; CDR2 reads FQGTGA. The CDR3 bases are TGTGCCAGCAGTCCTCTCGCGGGGGCTATCACAGATACGCAGTATTTT. As protein: CASSPLAGAITDTQYF.

The rearrangement joins TRBV29-1 to TRBJ2-1; a possible D gene is TRBD1 (6 bases). The length of the CDR3 is 12 residues. Trimming left V 6 bases short and J 6 bases short, with 12 bases between. Germline CDR1 reads SQVTM; CDR2 reads ANQGSEA. In DNA form, the CDR3 reads TGCAGCGTGCCAGACAGGCGCAATGAGCAGTTCTTC. This sequence encodes CSVPDRRNEQFF.

This clone turned up a few times. The chain employs TRBV5-1 and TRBJ2-2, with 9 bases matching TRBD1. This CDR3 spans 13 amino acids. Germline CDR1 is SGHRS and CDR2 is YFSETQ. J was trimmed by 7 bases and V by 8 bases; bases with no gene match: 6. The CDR3 DNA reads as TGCGCCAGGGGACAGGGTCCGAACGGGGAGCTGTTTTTT. The encoded protein is CARGQGPNGELFF.

The chain employs TRBV28 and TRBJ1-4, with no clear D. The CDR3 extends over 15 amino acids. Germline CDR1 MDHEN, CDR2 SYDVKM. Trimming took 2 bases from V and 0 from J, leaving 7 bases between them. The CDR3 protein is CASSLRQPTNEKLFF. The DNA for the CDR3 is TGTGCCAGCAGTTTACGGCAGCCAACTAATGAAAAACTGTTTTTT.

This rearrangement joins TRBV19 to TRBJ1-5; no definite D call. This CDR3 is 14 amino acids long. V lost 5 bases, J lost 2 bases, and 10 bases lay in between. CDR1 is LNHDA and CDR2 is SQIVND in the germline V gene (reference sequence). The chain's CDR3 is CASSFVLRNQPQHF. CDR3 nucleotide sequence: TGTGCCAGTAGTTTCGTCCTACGCAATCAGCCCCAGCATTTT.

This clone was seen only a few times. The rearrangement links TRBV4-1 to TRBJ2-1; no reliable D call. The germline CDR1 and CDR2 sequences are MGHRA and YSYEKL. V lost 0 bases, J lost 9 bases, and 9 bases lay in between. The CDR3 is made up of 13 amino acids. The CDR3 DNA reads as TGCGCCAGCAGCCAAGATGGGCGAGCTGAGCAGTTCTTC. This codes for CASSQDGRAEQFF.

The V and J genes are TRBV29-1 and TRBJ1-2; a possible D gene is TRBD1 (6 bases). The CDR3 has 14 amino acids. Germline-derived CDR1 and CDR2 are SQVTM and ANQGSEA. V was cut by 3 bases and J by 4 bases, with 15 bases left in between. CDR3 amino acids: CSVDEWGAGYGYTF. CDR3 nucleotide sequence: TGCAGCGTTGACGAGTGGGGGGCTGGCTATGGCTACACCTTC. Combining the CDR3 with reference TRBV29-1 and TRBJ1-2 gives the whole variable domain SAVISQKPSRDICQRGTSLTIQCQVDSQVTMMFWYRQQPGQSLTLIATANQGSEATYESGFVIDKFPISRPNLTFSTLTVSNMSPEDSSIYLCSVDEWGAGYGYTFGSGTRLTVV.

The gene calls are TRBV4-3 and TRBJ1-2, with a tentative D call TRBD1 (5 bases). The ends were cut back, 4 bases at V and 13 bases at J, with 13 bases in the middle. There are 11 residues in the CDR3. Germline V gene data show CDR1 as LGHNA and CDR2 as YSLEER. The CDR3 is CASSLRDGPTF. DNA of the CDR3: TGCGCCAGCAGCCTACGGGACGGCCCCACCTTC.

V and J are TRBV27 and TRBJ1-1; D is ambiguous. The CDR3 contains 13 residues. V was shortened by 6 bases and J by 0 bases, with 8 bases between the two germline ends. Per the germline V gene, CDR1 is MNHEY and CDR2 is SMNVEV (reference sequence). DNA of the CDR3: TGTGCCAGCAGACCCACTATGAACACTGAAGCTTTCTTT. This codes for CASRPTMNTEAFF.

The chain uses TRBV5-1 and TRBJ2-1; D remains unclear. The CDR3 is made up of 13 amino acids. Trimming pared 1 base from V and 7 bases from J, leaving 9 bases between. The germline CDR1 and CDR2 sequences are SGHRS and YFSETQ. The CDR3 nucleotides are TGCGCCAGCAGCTTGTTACTGCCAAATGAGCAGTTCTTC. Amino acid sequence: CASSLLLPNEQFF.

The chain recombines TRBV5-1 with TRBJ2-1; D uncertain. Germline assignment: CDR1 SGHRS and CDR2 YFSETQ. This CDR3 comprises 15 residues. V gave up 0 bases and J gave up 3 bases, with 10 bases separating them. The CDR3 region has the DNA TGCGCCAGCAGCTTGGGCGAAATTTACTACAATGAGCAGTTCTTC. Translation gives CASSLGEIYYNEQFF.

The rearrangement links TRBV4-1 to TRBJ2-4; D perhaps matches TRBD2 (5 bases). The CDR3 sequence is 15 residues long. Trimming pared 3 bases from V and 7 bases from J, leaving 16 bases between. CDR1 MGHRA and CDR2 YSYEKL come from the germline V gene. The CDR3, as DNA: TGCGCCAGCAGCCACCATGGTCTGGGAGTGAACATTCAGTACTTC. This sequence encodes CASSHHGLGVNIQYF.

This chain links TRBV4-1 with TRBJ2-3, with 7 bases lining up with TRBD1. CDR1 is MGHRA and CDR2 is YSYEKL in the germline V gene. The junction had 8 bases not matched to a gene; V was cut back by 8 bases and J by 0 bases. This CDR3 comprises 15 residues. Here the CDR3 reads CASADTGASTDTQYF. CDR3 in DNA: TGCGCCAGCGCAGATACAGGGGCTAGCACAGATACGCAGTATTTT.

The V call is TRBV2, the J call TRBJ2-1; TRBD1 matches 7 bases. Trimming cost V 4 bases and J 2 bases; bases outside gene matches: 2. Germline values: CDR1 SNHLY, CDR2 FYNNEI. The CDR3 extends over 14 amino acids. DNA of the CDR3: TGTGCCAGCAGTGGACAGGGCCCCTACAATGAGCAGTTCTTC. Amino acids: CASSGQGPYNEQFF.

The V and J genes are TRBV7-9 and TRBJ2-7; either TRBD1 or TRBD2 may supply D (5 bases each). The CDR3 spans 13 residues. Germline values: CDR1 SEHNR, CDR2 FQNEAQ (reference sequence). V dropped 6 bases and J dropped 8 bases, with 17 bases sitting between them. The DNA for the CDR3 is TGTGCCAGCAGTCCGAACCTGGGGGTTAAGCAGTACTTC. Translating it yields CASSPNLGVKQYF. Using reference TRBV7-9 and TRBJ2-7 for the parts outside the CDR3, the full variable domain is DTGVSQNPRHKITKRGQNVTFRCDPISEHNRLYWYRQTLGQGPEFLTYFQNEAQLEKSRLLSDRFSAERPKGSFSTLEIQRTEQGDSAMYLCASSPNLGVKQYFGPGTRLTVT.

This clone was seen a few times. This chain connects TRBV5-1 to TRBJ2-5; D might be TRBD2 (5 bases). Trimming stripped 1 base from V and 5 bases from J, with 15 bases between. The CDR3 extends over 15 amino acids. From germline, CDR1 is SGHRS and CDR2 YFSETQ. The CDR3 region is CASSLYGGTGETQYF. CDR3 in DNA: TGCGCCAGCAGCTTGTACGGCGGAACGGGGGAGACCCAGTACTTC.

This chain links TRBV29-1 with TRBJ2-4; D not resolved. Germline CDR1 is SQVTM and CDR2 is ANQGSEA. The CDR3 is 12 residues long. With 4 bases removed from V and 1 base from J, the gap between germline ends came to 5 bases. The CDR3 region has the DNA TGCAGCGTTGTCGGGGCCAAAAACATTCAGTACTTC. This translates into CSVVGAKNIQYF.

The chain combines TRBV11-1 with TRBJ2-7, with unresolved D. The V and J ends lost 5 bases and 2 bases respectively, with 7 bases between them. Germline V CDR1 and CDR2: SGHAT, FQDESV (reference sequence). CDR3 length equals 12 residues. CDR3 bases: TGTGCCAGCAGCCCTGGGACCTACGAGCAGTACTTC. It translates to CASSPGTYEQYF.

V usage is TRBV5-6 and J usage is TRBJ1-6; D call uncertain. V lost 5 bases to trimming and J lost 7 bases, with 19 bases between them. The CDR3 consists of 16 residues. The germline gives CDR1 SGHDT, CDR2 YYEEEE. The CDR3, as DNA: TGTGCCAGCAGTCCGTCCTGGAATAGAGGGAATTCACCCCTCCACTTT. Encoded protein: CASSPSWNRGNSPLHF.